The clone carrying this TCR beta chain was observed a few times. Its target is unknown. These data belong to a study of response to subunit inactivated influenza vaccine. Overall study findings and caveats: Each seasonal influenza vaccination recruits few new T cells, the authors suggested.

TCRdb reprocessed the RT-PCR reads via MiXCR and lists one record per CDR3 protein. The table records about 780,000 distinct CDR3 sequences, 18% of them present only once. V lost 3 bases to trimming and J lost 9 bases, with 13 bases between them. The length of the CDR3 is 13 residues. The germline CDR1 and CDR2 sequences are SGHTA and FQGNSA. The J gene is TRBJ2-3, the V gene TRBV7-2; D might be TRBD1 (5 bases). The clonotype was recovered from a man in his fifties or sixties who received an inactivated influenza vaccine. The sequenced sample was PBMCs from blood, obtained approximately 5 days after vaccination. CDR3 region: CASSLAEGVTQYF. CDR3 nucleotides: TGTGCCAGCAGCTTGGCGGAAGGGGTCACGCAGTATTTT.